The 30 T cell receptor beta chains below all came from one sample that was sequenced in a study of T cell changes during pregnancy in multiple sclerosis. Produced via immunoSEQ multiplex PCR; TCRdb's table is partial and in-frame only. The table includes tens of thousands of clones, 92% detected once. The sequences come from peripheral blood, collected in the first trimester of pregnancy. These TCRs come from a female donor in good health, enrolled as a control in a pregnancy study.

The chain is built from TRBV5-4 and TRBJ1-4, with D hard to call. Trimming removed 4 bases from V and 7 bases from J, with 8 bases in between. CDR1 is SGHNT and CDR2 is YYREEE in the germline V gene (reference sequence). The length of the CDR3 is 12 residues. The CDR3 reads CASSPEGEKLFF. CDR3 DNA sequence: TGTGCCAGCAGCCCCGAGGGTGAAAAACTGTTTTTT.

This clone was counted only a few times. The chain has TRBV5-1 and TRBJ1-1; no definite D call. The V gene's germline CDR1 is SGHRS and CDR2 YFSETQ. The CDR3 consists of 14 residues. V shed 1 base and J shed 0 bases, with 7 bases lying between them. CDR3 region: CASSLRRLNTEAFF. CDR3 nucleotides: TGCGCCAGCAGCTTGAGGAGACTGAACACTGAAGCTTTCTTT.

This clone was detected a few times. The chain couples TRBV7-9 to TRBJ2-7; D is ambiguous. The CDR3 consists of 14 residues. V was shortened by 5 bases and J by 2 bases, with 13 bases between the two germline ends. Germline CDR1 reads SEHNR; CDR2 reads FQNEAQ (reference sequence). The CDR3 reads CASSLTLGPYEQYF. In DNA, the CDR3 is TGTGCCAGCAGCCTAACGCTAGGCCCCTACGAGCAGTACTTC.

This sequence joins TRBV4-2 and TRBJ2-7, with 13 bases aligning to TRBD2. Germline-derived CDR1 and CDR2 are LGHNA and YNFKEQ. Trimming at V came to 2 bases and at J to 2 bases, leaving 18 bases not matched to a gene. This CDR3 contains 21 residues. Written as DNA, the CDR3 is TGTGCCAGCAGCCAACCCACTTTCCCGGGACTAGCGGGGTGGAGGCCCTACGAGCAGTACTTC. Protein: CASSQPTFPGLAGWRPYEQYF.

This chain joins TRBV7-9 and TRBJ2-2; 11 nucleotides match TRBD2. The germline CDR1 and CDR2 sequences are SEHNR and FQNEAQ (reference sequence). This CDR3 is built from 17 residues. J gave up 1 base and V 1 base, and 2 bases lay outside the gene matches. The CDR3 here is CASSLGGLAGNTGELFF. The CDR3 DNA reads TGTGCCAGCAGCTTAGGAGGACTAGCGGGGAACACCGGGGAGCTGTTTTTT.

V gene TRBV5-6 combines with J gene TRBJ1-4, with D perhaps TRBD1 (6 bases). Per the germline V gene, CDR1 is SGHDT and CDR2 is YYEEEE. This CDR3 is 16 amino acids long. Deletions cut 4 bases from V and 4 bases from J, with 17 bases between. The CDR3 coding sequence is TGTGCCAGCAGCCCGGGGAGGGGGTCCTTTAATGAAAAACTGTTTTTT. Translation: CASSPGRGSFNEKLFF.

The rearrangement links TRBV11-3 to TRBJ2-2, with 8 positions matching TRBD2. The CDR3 has 12 amino acids. J lost 5 bases, V lost 7 bases, and 0 bases had no gene match. CDR1 is SGHNT and CDR2 is YENEEA in the germline V gene. This chain's CDR3 is CASTGGTGELFF. Here the CDR3 DNA reads TGTGCCAGCACGGGGGGGACCGGGGAGCTGTTTTTT.

The chain is built from TRBV28 and TRBJ2-3, with D tentatively TRBD1 (6 bases). The CDR3 totals 14 residues. V gave up 5 bases and J gave up 4 bases, with 13 bases separating them. The V gene's germline CDR1 is MDHEN and CDR2 SYDVKM. In DNA form, the CDR3 reads TGTGCCAGCAGTAGACGGACAGTTGCAGATACGCAGTATTTT. Its translation: CASSRRTVADTQYF.

This chain uses TRBV2 with TRBJ2-3; possible D gene TRBD1, 6 bases. This CDR3 contains 14 residues. Germline CDR1 and CDR2: SNHLY and FYNNEI. The V end lost 4 bases, the J end lost 0 bases, and 8 bases lay between the germline ends. The CDR3: CASSVGQSTDTQYF. In DNA, the CDR3 is TGTGCCAGCAGTGTTGGACAGAGCACAGATACGCAGTATTTT.

The chain uses TRBV5-5 and TRBJ2-7, with D maybe TRBD2 (6 bases). In germline, CDR1 is SGHKS, CDR2 YYEKEE (reference sequence). This CDR3 has 17 amino acids. Deletions cut 0 bases from V and 1 base from J, with 17 bases between. The CDR3 reads CASSLDGLAMISYEQYF. The CDR3 DNA reads TGTGCCAGCAGCTTGGATGGTCTAGCGATGATTTCCTACGAGCAGTACTTC.

V and J are TRBV28 and TRBJ2-1, with 7 bases identical to TRBD1. V trimming: 1 base; J trimming: 15 bases; junction bases outside the gene matches: 6. Germline CDR1 reads MDHEN; CDR2 reads SYDVKM. The CDR3 totals 12 residues. The CDR3 bases are TGTGCCAGCAGTTTATCCGGACAGGTGGGGTTCTTC. Translation gives CASSLSGQVGFF.

The V call is TRBV2, the J call TRBJ2-3, with 15 bases that match TRBD2. This CDR3 is built from 16 residues. V shed 5 bases and J 9 bases; nucleotides not matched to a gene: 9. Per the germline V gene, CDR1 is SNHLY and CDR2 is FYNNEI. The CDR3 sequence: CASSPSPGTSGRTQYF. CDR3 DNA sequence: TGTGCCAGCAGTCCTTCCCCCGGGACTAGCGGGAGGACGCAGTATTTT.

Only one count was recorded for this clone. The gene calls are TRBV4-2 and TRBJ2-5; 10 nucleotides match TRBD2. This CDR3 is 16 amino acids long. In germline, CDR1 is LGHNA, CDR2 YNFKEQ. V shed 3 bases, J shed 5 bases, and the junction held 9 bases outside the gene matches. CDR3 region: CASSHSQREGDETQYF. The CDR3 nucleotides are TGTGCCAGCAGCCACAGTCAGCGGGAGGGGGACGAGACCCAGTACTTC.

The genes are TRBV6-6 and TRBJ1-5; 7 bases agree with TRBD1. This CDR3 spans 13 amino acids. The germline V gene encodes CDR1 MNHNY and CDR2 SVGAGI (reference sequence). The trim removed 8 bases at V and 6 bases at J, leaving 7 bases unmatched. For the CDR3, the DNA is TGTGCCAGCTGGCAGGGGGTGGTTCAGCCCCAGCATTTT. Translation: CASWQGVVQPQHF.

This chain links TRBV10-3 with TRBJ2-7; 10 bases are a match to TRBD1. The CDR3 totals 14 residues. V lost 4 bases, J lost 3 bases, and 3 bases stayed unmatched. Germline V CDR1 and CDR2: ENHRY, SYGVKD. The CDR3 loop reads CAISVGDRGYEQYF. CDR3 nucleotide sequence: TGTGCCATCAGTGTAGGGGACAGGGGCTACGAGCAGTACTTC.

This clone was seen only once. J is TRBJ2-7 and V is TRBV6-4; D is ambiguous. V was trimmed by 6 bases and J by 7 bases, leaving 4 bases between them. This CDR3 has 9 residues. Per the germline V gene, CDR1 is MRHNA and CDR2 is SNTAGT. The CDR3 sequence: CASRREQYF. As DNA, the CDR3 is TGTGCCAGCAGGCGTGAGCAGTACTTC.

The chain combines TRBV27 with TRBJ2-1; possible D gene TRBD2, 6 bases. In germline, CDR1 is MNHEY, CDR2 SMNVEV (reference sequence). The CDR3 totals 12 residues. Trimming removed 8 bases from V and 9 bases from J, with 14 bases in between. The CDR3 bases are TGTGCCAGCGGACGACTAGTCCGTGAGCAGTTCTTC. Amino acids: CASGRLVREQFF.

The chain has TRBV7-9 and TRBJ2-2; no clear D gene. The V gene's germline CDR1 is SEHNR and CDR2 FQNEAQ (reference sequence). This CDR3 has 16 residues. V lost 4 bases, J lost 4 bases, and 16 bases lay in between. CDR3 coding DNA: TGTGCCAGCAGCTCTACTACTTCGGTTGCCACCGGGGAGCTGTTTTTT. It yields the protein CASSSTTSVATGELFF.

This clone was picked up a small number of times. The V and J genes are TRBV7-2 and TRBJ2-1, with 9 bases identical to TRBD1. V shed 7 bases, J shed 2 bases, and the junction held 6 bases outside the gene matches. Germline V gives CDR1 SGHTA, CDR2 FQGNSA. The length of the CDR3 is 15 residues. The CDR3 nucleotides are TGTGCCAGCACCGTACAGGGGGCGGCCTACAATGAGCAGTTCTTC. Amino acid sequence: CASTVQGAAYNEQFF. Full variable domain (rest looked up from reference TRBV7-2 and TRBJ2-1): GAGVSQSPSNKVTEKGKDVELRCDPISGHTALYWYRQSLGQGLEFLIYFQGNSAPDKSGLPSDRFSAERTGGSVSTLTIQRTQQEDSAVYLCASTVQGAAYNEQFFGPGTRLTVL.

J is TRBJ1-4 and V is TRBV14, with 10 bases lining up with TRBD1. This CDR3 is 17 amino acids long. The ends lost 4 bases at V and 8 bases at J; junction bases unmatched: 13. CDR1 SGHDN and CDR2 FVKESK come from the germline V gene. In DNA form, the CDR3 reads TGTGCCAGCAGCCCGTCCCGGGACAGGGGTTGGGGCGAAAAACTGTTTTTT. Encoded protein: CASSPSRDRGWGEKLFF.

The chain has TRBV9 and TRBJ1-2; D gene uncertain. The germline V and J ends were trimmed by 6 bases and 4 bases, with 10 bases remaining between them. The length of the CDR3 is 12 residues. Germline assignment: CDR1 SGDLS and CDR2 YYNGEE. The CDR3 DNA is TGTGCCAGCAACCAAGACATCTATGGCTACACCTTC. Its protein product is CASNQDIYGYTF.

The chain recombines TRBV2 with TRBJ1-2; a weak D match, TRBD1 (5 bases). The CDR3 length is 14 residues. V was clipped by 1 base and J by 8 bases, with 14 bases between them. Germline CDR1 is SNHLY and CDR2 is FYNNEI. The CDR3 is CASSEVGREAGYTF. CDR3 DNA sequence: TGTGCCAGCAGTGAAGTCGGCAGGGAGGCAGGCTACACCTTC.

The chain joins TRBV27 to TRBJ1-5; 8 nucleotides agree with TRBD1. Germline CDR1 MNHEY, CDR2 SMNVEV (reference sequence). This CDR3 is 14 amino acids long. The V gene end was trimmed by 3 bases and the J gene end by 7 bases; junction bases not matched to a gene: 5. CDR3 loop: CASSFSGGWQPQHF. The CDR3, as DNA: TGTGCCAGCAGTTTCTCAGGGGGCTGGCAGCCCCAGCATTTT.

The DNA for the CDR3 is TGTGCCAGCAGCCAAGGCGGGGGATCCTACAATGAGCAGTTCTTC. This codes for CASSQGGGSYNEQFF. The rearrangement joins TRBV4-2 to TRBJ2-1; 7 bases line up with TRBD2. With 1 base clipped from V and 1 base from J, the junction kept 1 base outside the gene matches. Germline CDR1 LGHNA, CDR2 YNFKEQ. This CDR3 region has 15 residues.

This clone was recorded only once. This chain connects TRBV19 to TRBJ2-1; tentatively, D is TRBD2 (6 bases). V lost 7 bases and J 8 bases, leaving 21 bases between the germline ends. CDR3 size: 15 residues. Germline V gives CDR1 LNHDA, CDR2 SQIVND (reference sequence). As DNA, the CDR3 is TGTGCCAGTAATAAACCGGGAGTAGGGATCGATGAGCAGTTCTTC. Its translation: CASNKPGVGIDEQFF.

This chain links TRBV6-1 with TRBJ1-2; 11 bases line up with TRBD1. The germline V gene has CDR1 MNHNS and CDR2 SASEGT. This CDR3 region has 15 residues. With V trimmed by 1 base and J by 5 bases, 3 bases remained unmatched. CDR3 in amino acids: CASSEGTGGFYGYTF. The CDR3 region has the DNA TGTGCCAGCAGTGAAGGGACAGGGGGCTTTTATGGCTACACCTTC.

The chain links TRBV27 to TRBJ2-7; 8 bases are a match to TRBD1. After removal of 5 bases from V and 3 bases from J, the junction contained 6 bases not matched to a gene. The CDR3 sequence is 14 residues long. CDR1 MNHEY and CDR2 SMNVEV come from the germline V gene (reference sequence). This chain's CDR3 is CASSTRQGNYEQYF. The CDR3 nucleotides are TGTGCCAGCAGTACTCGACAGGGGAACTACGAGCAGTACTTC.

V gene TRBV28 combines with J gene TRBJ2-1; 9 bases agree with TRBD1. With V trimmed by 2 bases and J by 0 bases, 5 bases remained unmatched. This CDR3 has 17 residues. Germline V lookup: CDR1 MDHEN, CDR2 SYDVKM. For the CDR3, the DNA is TGTGCCAGCAGTTTAGGGACGGGACAGGGCTCCTACAATGAGCAGTTCTTC. Translation gives CASSLGTGQGSYNEQFF.

This clone was seen once. The chain is built from TRBV2 and TRBJ1-2, with 7 positions matching TRBD1. V was clipped by 3 bases and J by 2 bases; unmatched bases: 3. The length of the CDR3 is 14 residues. Germline V gene data show CDR1 as SNHLY and CDR2 as FYNNEI. The CDR3 here is CASSDLTGNYGYTF. The CDR3 nucleotides read TGTGCCAGCAGTGACCTGACAGGGAACTATGGCTACACCTTC.

This chain connects TRBV7-2 to TRBJ2-3; D perhaps matches TRBD2 (6 bases). With 2 bases removed from V and 6 bases from J, the gap between germline ends came to 12 bases. The length of the CDR3 is 14 residues. Germline CDR1 is SGHTA and CDR2 is FQGNSA. The CDR3 bases are TGTGCCAGCAGCTTAAATAGCGGCGGGGATACGCAGTATTTT. Protein: CASSLNSGGDTQYF.